What follows describes a single T cell receptor beta chain. The data were obtained in a study of control samples from healthy donors and cancer patients. Repertoires were generated with immunoSEQ multiplex PCR, while TCRdb's copy carries only in-frame clones and drops some. The table has 90,000 to 150,000 clones, approximately 90% seen once. Sequencing used blood. The TCR comes from a man aged 35-49 years in good health.

The CDR3 DNA sequence: TGCAGCTCAGAGGGAGGGGCCGGGACTGAAGCTTTCTTT. This codes for CSSEGGAGTEAFF. This rearrangement joins TRBV29-1 to TRBJ1-1, with D possibly being TRBD1 (5 bases). Germline CDR1 SQVTM, CDR2 ANQGSEA. Trimming took off 8 bases at V and 5 bases at J, with 18 bases between the two ends. CDR3 size: 13 residues.